This TCR beta chain was sequenced during a study of T cell repertoires in cytomegalovirus infection. Study-wide results and limits: Clonotype analysis showed dominance of the ex vivo response by HLA-C-restricted CMV-specific TCR beta clonotypes.

MiXCR was run by TCRdb on the reads, yielding one entry per CDR3 protein. The sample consists of nearly 550,000 distinct CDR3 sequences, more than 15% of them appearing once. V was pared by 5 bases and J by 4 bases, with 17 bases between. The germline V gene has CDR1 SGHNT and CDR2 YENEEA. The CDR3 length is 16 residues. Of note for this clonotype: Its antigen is currently unknown. A clone one base away is much larger, so this may be a read error.

V gene TRBV11-3 combines with J gene TRBJ2-2; perhaps D is TRBD1 or TRBD2 (5 bases each). Sequenced sample: CD8+ T cells from PBMCs. The sequence came from a human donor in good health (CMV status not recorded). Some clones in this sample may be carry-over from other donors' samples. This chain's CDR3 is CASSPESQGATGELFF. The DNA of the CDR3 is TGTGCCAGCAGCCCCGAAAGCCAGGGAGCCACCGGGGAGCTGTTTTTT.